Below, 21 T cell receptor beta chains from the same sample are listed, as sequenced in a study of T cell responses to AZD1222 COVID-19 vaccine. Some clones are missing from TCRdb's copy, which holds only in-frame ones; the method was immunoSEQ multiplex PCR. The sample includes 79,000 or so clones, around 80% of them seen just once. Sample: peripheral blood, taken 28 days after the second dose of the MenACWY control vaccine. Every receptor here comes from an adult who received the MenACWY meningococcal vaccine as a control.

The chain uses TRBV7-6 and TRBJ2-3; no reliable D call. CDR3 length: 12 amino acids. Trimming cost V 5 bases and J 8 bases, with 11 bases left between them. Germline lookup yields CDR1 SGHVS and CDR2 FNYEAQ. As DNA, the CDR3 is TGTGCCAGCAGCCCTCCCCTTGGTACGCAGTATTTT. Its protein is CASSPPLGTQYF.

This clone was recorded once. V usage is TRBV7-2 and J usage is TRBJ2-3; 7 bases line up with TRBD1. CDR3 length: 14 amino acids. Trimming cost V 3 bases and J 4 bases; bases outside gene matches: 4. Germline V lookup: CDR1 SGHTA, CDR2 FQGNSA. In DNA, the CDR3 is TGTGCCAGCAGCTTGGGGACAGCTGCAGATACGCAGTATTTT. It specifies CASSLGTAADTQYF.

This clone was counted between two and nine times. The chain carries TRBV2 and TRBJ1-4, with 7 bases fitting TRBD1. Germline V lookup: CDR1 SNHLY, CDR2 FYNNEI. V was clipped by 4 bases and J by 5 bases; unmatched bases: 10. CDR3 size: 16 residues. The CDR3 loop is CASSVGGQLLNEKLFF. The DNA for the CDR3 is TGTGCCAGCAGTGTTGGGGGACAGCTGTTAAATGAAAAACTGTTTTTT.

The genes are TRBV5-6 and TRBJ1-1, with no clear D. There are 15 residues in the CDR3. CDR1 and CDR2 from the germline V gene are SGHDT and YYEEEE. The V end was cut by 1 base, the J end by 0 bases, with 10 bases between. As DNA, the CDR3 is TGTGCCAGCAGCTTGTCCCCGGTTCTGAACACTGAAGCTTTCTTT. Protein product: CASSLSPVLNTEAFF. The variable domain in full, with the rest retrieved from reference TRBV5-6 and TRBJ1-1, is DAGVTQSPTHLIKTRGQQVTLRCSPKSGHDTVSWYQQALGQGPQFIFQYYEEEERQRGNFPDRFSGHQFPNYSSELNVNALLLGDSALYLCASSLSPVLNTEAFFGQGTRLTVV.

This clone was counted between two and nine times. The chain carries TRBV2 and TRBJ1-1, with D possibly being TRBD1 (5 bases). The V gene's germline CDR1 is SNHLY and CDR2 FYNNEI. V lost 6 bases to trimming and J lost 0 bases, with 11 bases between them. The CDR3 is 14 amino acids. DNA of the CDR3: TGTGCCAGCAGGCGGGGAGGGGTGAACACTGAAGCTTTCTTT. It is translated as CASRRGGVNTEAFF. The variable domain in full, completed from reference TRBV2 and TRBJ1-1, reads EPEVTQTPSHQVTQMGQEVILRCVPISNHLYFYWYRQILGQKVEFLVSFYNNEISEKSEIFDDQFSVERPDGSNFTLKIRSTKLEDSAMYFCASRRGGVNTEAFFGQGTRLTVV.

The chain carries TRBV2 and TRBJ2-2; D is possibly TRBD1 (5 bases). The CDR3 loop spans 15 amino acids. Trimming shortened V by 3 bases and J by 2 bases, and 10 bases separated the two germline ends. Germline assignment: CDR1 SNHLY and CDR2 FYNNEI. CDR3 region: CASSDWGSNTGELFF. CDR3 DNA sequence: TGTGCCAGCAGTGATTGGGGCAGTAACACCGGGGAGCTGTTTTTT.

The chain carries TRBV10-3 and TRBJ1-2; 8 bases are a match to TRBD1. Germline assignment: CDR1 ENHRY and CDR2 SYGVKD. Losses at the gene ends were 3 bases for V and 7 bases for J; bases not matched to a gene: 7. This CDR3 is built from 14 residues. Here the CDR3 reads CAISDGQGGGGYTF. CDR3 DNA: TGTGCCATCAGTGATGGACAGGGAGGGGGTGGCTACACCTTC.

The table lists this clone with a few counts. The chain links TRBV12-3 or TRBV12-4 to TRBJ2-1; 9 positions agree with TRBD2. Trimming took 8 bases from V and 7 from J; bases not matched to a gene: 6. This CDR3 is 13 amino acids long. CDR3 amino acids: CASRSSGENEQFF. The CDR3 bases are TGTGCCAGCCGCTCTAGCGGGGAGAATGAGCAGTTCTTC.

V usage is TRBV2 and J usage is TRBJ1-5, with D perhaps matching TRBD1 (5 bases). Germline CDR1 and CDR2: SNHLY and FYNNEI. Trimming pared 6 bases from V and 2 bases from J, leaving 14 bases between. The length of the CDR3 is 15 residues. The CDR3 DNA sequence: TGTGCCAGCAGGAAAGGGCAGGGAGGCAATCAGCCCCAGCATTTT. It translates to CASRKGQGGNQPQHF. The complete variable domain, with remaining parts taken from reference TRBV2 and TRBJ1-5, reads EPEVTQTPSHQVTQMGQEVILRCVPISNHLYFYWYRQILGQKVEFLVSFYNNEISEKSEIFDDQFSVERPDGSNFTLKIRSTKLEDSAMYFCASRKGQGGNQPQHFGDGTRLSIL.

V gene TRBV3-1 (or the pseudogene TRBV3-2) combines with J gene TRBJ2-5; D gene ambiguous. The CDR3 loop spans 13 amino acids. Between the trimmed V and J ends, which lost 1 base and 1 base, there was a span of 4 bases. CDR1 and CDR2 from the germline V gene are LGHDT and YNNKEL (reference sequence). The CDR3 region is CASSQGPQETQYF. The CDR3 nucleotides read TGTGCCAGCAGCCAAGGACCCCAAGAGACCCAGTACTTC.

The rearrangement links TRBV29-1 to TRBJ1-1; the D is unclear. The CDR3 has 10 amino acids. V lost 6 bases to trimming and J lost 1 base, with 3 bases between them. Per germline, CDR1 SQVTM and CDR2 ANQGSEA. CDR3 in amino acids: CSVRNTEAFF. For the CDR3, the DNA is TGCAGCGTACGGAACACTGAAGCTTTCTTT.

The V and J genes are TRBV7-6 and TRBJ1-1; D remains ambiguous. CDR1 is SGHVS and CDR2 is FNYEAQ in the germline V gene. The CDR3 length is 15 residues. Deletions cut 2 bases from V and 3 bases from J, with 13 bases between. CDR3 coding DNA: TGTGCCAGCAGCTTACTGCCAGGATTCGACACTGAAGCTTTCTTT. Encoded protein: CASSLLPGFDTEAFF. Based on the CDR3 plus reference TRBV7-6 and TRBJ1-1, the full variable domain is GAGVSQSPRYKVTKRGQDVALRCDPISGHVSLYWYRQALGQGPEFLTYFNYEAQQDKSGLPNDRFSAERPEGSISTLTIQRTEQRDSAMYRCASSLLPGFDTEAFFGQGTRLTVV.

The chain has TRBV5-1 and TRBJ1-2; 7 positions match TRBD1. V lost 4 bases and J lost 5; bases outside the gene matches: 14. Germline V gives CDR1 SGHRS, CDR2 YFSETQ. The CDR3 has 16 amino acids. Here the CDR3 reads CASSPTDRRYGYGYTF. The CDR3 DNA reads TGCGCCAGCAGCCCCACGGACAGGAGATATGGGTATGGCTACACCTTC.

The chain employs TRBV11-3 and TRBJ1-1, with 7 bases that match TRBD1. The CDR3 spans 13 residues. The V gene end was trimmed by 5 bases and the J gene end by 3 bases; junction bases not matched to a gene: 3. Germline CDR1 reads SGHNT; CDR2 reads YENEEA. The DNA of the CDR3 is TGTGCCAGCAGCGAGGGGGCGTACACTGAAGCTTTCTTT. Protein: CASSEGAYTEAFF.

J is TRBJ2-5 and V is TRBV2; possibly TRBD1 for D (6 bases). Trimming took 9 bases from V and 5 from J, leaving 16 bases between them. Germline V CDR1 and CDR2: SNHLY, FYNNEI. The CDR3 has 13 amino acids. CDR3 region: CARGAGAGETQYF. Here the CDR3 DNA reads TGTGCCAGGGGGGCAGGGGCAGGCGAGACCCAGTACTTC.

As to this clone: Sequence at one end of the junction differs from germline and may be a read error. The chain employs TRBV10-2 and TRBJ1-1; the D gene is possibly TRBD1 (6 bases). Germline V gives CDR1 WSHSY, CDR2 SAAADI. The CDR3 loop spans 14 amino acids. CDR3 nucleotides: TGCGCCAGCAGGAATAGTCAGGGGAACGCTGAAGCTTTCTTT. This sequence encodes CASRNSQGNAEAFF.

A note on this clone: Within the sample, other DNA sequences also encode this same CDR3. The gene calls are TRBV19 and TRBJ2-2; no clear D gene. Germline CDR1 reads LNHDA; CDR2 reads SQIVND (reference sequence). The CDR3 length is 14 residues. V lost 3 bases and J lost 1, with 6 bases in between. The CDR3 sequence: CASSISRNTGELFF. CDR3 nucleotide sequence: TGTGCCAGTAGTATCTCCAGGAACACCGGGGAGCTGTTTTTT.

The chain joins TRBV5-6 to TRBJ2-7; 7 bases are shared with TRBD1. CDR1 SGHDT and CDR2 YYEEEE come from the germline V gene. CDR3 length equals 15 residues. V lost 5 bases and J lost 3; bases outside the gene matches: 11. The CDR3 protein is CASSSYQTGSYEQYF. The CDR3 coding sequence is TGTGCCAGCAGTTCTTATCAGACAGGGAGCTACGAGCAGTACTTC. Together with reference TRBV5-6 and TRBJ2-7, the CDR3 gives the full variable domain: DAGVTQSPTHLIKTRGQQVTLRCSPKSGHDTVSWYQQALGQGPQFIFQYYEEEERQRGNFPDRFSGHQFPNYSSELNVNALLLGDSALYLCASSSYQTGSYEQYFGPGTRLTVT.

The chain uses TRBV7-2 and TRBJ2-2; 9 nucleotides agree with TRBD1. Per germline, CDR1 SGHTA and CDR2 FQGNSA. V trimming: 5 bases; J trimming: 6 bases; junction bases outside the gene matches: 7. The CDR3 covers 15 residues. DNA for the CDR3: TGTGCCAGCAGCAGCCTGGGACAGGGTGCCGGGGAGCTGTTTTTT. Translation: CASSSLGQGAGELFF.

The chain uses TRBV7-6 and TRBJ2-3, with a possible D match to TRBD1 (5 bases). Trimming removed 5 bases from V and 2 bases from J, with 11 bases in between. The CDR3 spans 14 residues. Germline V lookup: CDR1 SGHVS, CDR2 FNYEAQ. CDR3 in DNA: TGTGCCAGCAGCCCCTGGGGCGCCACAGATACGCAGTATTTT. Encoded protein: CASSPWGATDTQYF.

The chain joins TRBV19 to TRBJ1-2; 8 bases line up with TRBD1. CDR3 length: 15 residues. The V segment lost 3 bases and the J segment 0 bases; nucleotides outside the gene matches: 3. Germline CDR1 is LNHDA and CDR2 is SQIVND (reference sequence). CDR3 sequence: CASSMGTGPNYGYTF. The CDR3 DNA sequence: TGTGCCAGTAGTATGGGGACAGGCCCTAACTATGGCTACACCTTC.